Below are 10 T cell receptor beta chains sequenced from a single sample in a study of Graves' ophthalmopathy and Graves' hyperthyroidism. Beta-chain TCR CDR3 regions were amplified from RNA transcripts. HTBI primers were used in a first-round RT-PCR, which preceded a second-round multiplex PCR. Each CDR3 protein gets one entry after TCRdb re-called the multiplex PCR reads with MiXCR. The repertoire has roughly 420,000 distinct CDR3 sequences, more than 20% of them found once; the top ten carry roughly 3%. Sequencing was performed on peripheral blood. The receptors stem from a woman younger than 30 with stable Graves' hyperthyroidism.

This clonotype was counted many times. The V call is TRBV5-1, the J call TRBJ2-5; 7 bases fit TRBD1. The CDR3 covers 14 residues. Germline V gene data show CDR1 as SGHRS and CDR2 as YFSETQ. V shed 4 bases, J shed 3 bases, and the junction held 6 bases outside the gene matches. The CDR3 spells CASSNPGQKETQYF. Written as DNA, the CDR3 is TGCGCCAGCAGCAACCCGGGACAGAAAGAGACCCAGTACTTC.

CDR3 in amino acids: CASSLSVGLAGAAGELFF. The CDR3 DNA reads as TGTGCCAGCAGCTTAAGCGTTGGCCTAGCGGGTGCGGCCGGGGAGCTGTTTTTT. The V and J genes are TRBV7-3 and TRBJ2-2; the match to TRBD2 covers 8 bases. From germline, CDR1 is SGHTA and CDR2 FQGTGA. This CDR3 has 18 amino acids. Trimming took 1 base from V and 6 from J; bases not matched to a gene: 13.

This clonotype was seen ten or more times. A junction boundary mismatches the germline segment, possibly from a read error. The V call is TRBV6-2 or TRBV6-3, the J call TRBJ2-4; tentative D call: TRBD2 (5 bases). The CDR3 spans 15 residues. The germline CDR1 and CDR2 sequences are MNHEY and SVGEGT. The CDR3 sequence: CASSYAELAKNIKYF. DNA of the CDR3: TGTGCCAGCAGTTACGCAGAGCTAGCCAAAAACATTAAGTACTTC.

This clonotype was seen many times. V is TRBV30 and J is TRBJ1-5; D perhaps matches TRBD1 (6 bases). Germline V gene data show CDR1 as GTSNPN and CDR2 as SVGIG (reference sequence). The CDR3 contains 15 residues. V lost 2 bases and J lost 0, with 11 bases in between. CDR3 bases: TGTGCCTGGAGTAGGGGGGATTATAGCAATCAGCCCCAGCATTTT. It encodes CAWSRGDYSNQPQHF.

This clonotype has a count of ten or more. The chain carries TRBV2 and TRBJ1-6; D is possibly TRBD1 (6 bases). The germline V gene has CDR1 SNHLY and CDR2 FYNNEI. The V end lost 0 bases, the J end lost 7 bases, and 10 bases lay between the germline ends. This CDR3 region has 15 residues. The DNA of the CDR3 is TGTGCCAGCAGTGAAGCGCAGGGGCTGAATTCACCCCTCCACTTT. It translates to CASSEAQGLNSPLHF.

This clonotype was seen ten or more times. The chain links TRBV10-3 to TRBJ2-5; D gene uncertain. This CDR3 is built from 14 residues. Looked up from germline, CDR1 is ENHRY and CDR2 is SYGVKD. V shed 0 bases and J shed 4 bases, with 9 bases lying between them. The CDR3 region has the DNA TGTGCCATCAGTGAGTCTGGGGTCCCAGAGACCCAGTACTTC. It is translated as CAISESGVPETQYF.

The V call is TRBV7-9, the J call TRBJ1-4; TRBD1 matches 10 bases. The V gene end was trimmed by 6 bases and the J gene end by 8 bases; junction bases not matched to a gene: 6. Germline CDR1 SEHNR, CDR2 FQNEAQ (reference sequence). CDR3 size: 14 residues. The CDR3 spells CASSRQGAEEKLFF. CDR3 coding DNA: TGTGCCAGCAGTCGACAGGGGGCGGAAGAAAAACTGTTTTTT.

This sequence joins TRBV12-3 or TRBV12-4 and TRBJ1-2; 8 nucleotides line up with TRBD1. V dropped 4 bases and J dropped 1; count of bases not matched to a gene: 8. This CDR3 has 16 amino acids. The CDR3 nucleotides are TGTGCCAGCAGTTCGGCCTGGACAGGGCTTAACTATGGCTACACCTTC. It codes for CASSSAWTGLNYGYTF.

This clonotype turned up a few times. This chain uses TRBV6-4 with TRBJ2-1; D might be TRBD2 (6 bases). This CDR3 has 14 residues. The germline CDR1 and CDR2 sequences are MRHNA and SNTAGT. V lost 2 bases, J lost 6 bases, and 11 bases lay in between. As DNA, the CDR3 is TGTGCCAGCAGTGACGGGGACTCAGCCAATGAGCAGTTCTTC. Protein: CASSDGDSANEQFF.

In this sample, this clonotype turned up many times. This chain connects TRBV15 to TRBJ1-3; no definite D call. The V and J ends lost 4 bases and 0 bases respectively, with 4 bases between them. The V gene's germline CDR1 is LNHNV and CDR2 YYDKDF (reference sequence). The CDR3 has 13 amino acids. CDR3 in DNA: TGTGCCACCAGCACAGACTCTGGAAACACCATATATTTT. Encoded protein: CATSTDSGNTIYF.